The TCR beta chain described here comes from a study of control samples from healthy donors and cancer patients. TCRdb's copy holds only in-frame clones and misses some; the assay was immunoSEQ multiplex PCR. The profile shows approximately 94,000 clones, roughly nine tenths of them singletons. This sequence was found in a woman aged 45-60 years in good health. Source material: blood.

The CDR3 here is CASSFSGLGADTQYF. The CDR3 nucleotides read TGTGCCAGCAGCTTTAGCGGGTTAGGGGCAGATACGCAGTATTTT. The rearrangement uses TRBV7-2 and TRBJ2-3, with TRBD2 matching 7 bases. CDR3 size: 15 residues. Germline lookup yields CDR1 SGHTA and CDR2 FQGNSA. With 3 bases clipped from V and 4 bases from J, the junction kept 7 bases outside the gene matches.